This TCR beta chain comes out of a study of regulatory T cells in long-lasting Graves disease. The CDR3 has 14 residues. The V gene's germline CDR1 is SEHNR and CDR2 FQNEAQ (reference sequence). V was trimmed by 1 base and J by 7 bases, leaving 14 bases between them. Findings of the study overall: There were preferences for TRBV28, TRBJ1-2 and TRBJ2-5 in persistent disease.

Indicated time point: persistent/refractory GD, antithyroid drugs over 5 years with positive TRAb. PBMC RNA was the source of the TCR library. The collection involved drawing roughly 10 milliliters of peripheral blood into EDTA tubes. For TCR beta, libraries came from iRepertoire HTBI primers and Arm-PCR of CDR3 regions. MiXCR, applied by TCRdb to the multiplex PCR reads, yields one record per CDR3 protein. Of fewer than 600,000 distinct CDR3 sequences listed, approximately 22% were seen once; the top ten hold around 13%. Only a few counts were recorded for this clonotype. Its antigen remains unknown.

The chain is built from TRBV7-9 and TRBJ2-7, with a weak D call TRBD1 (6 bases). The source is a female donor with Graves disease. Specimen: peripheral blood mononuclear cells (PBMCs), collected when the disease was refractory, from a patient treated with antithyroid drugs. CDR3 DNA: TGTGCCAGCAGCTTAGGTTCACAGGGTTTAGAGCAGTACTTC. The encoded protein is CASSLGSQGLEQYF.